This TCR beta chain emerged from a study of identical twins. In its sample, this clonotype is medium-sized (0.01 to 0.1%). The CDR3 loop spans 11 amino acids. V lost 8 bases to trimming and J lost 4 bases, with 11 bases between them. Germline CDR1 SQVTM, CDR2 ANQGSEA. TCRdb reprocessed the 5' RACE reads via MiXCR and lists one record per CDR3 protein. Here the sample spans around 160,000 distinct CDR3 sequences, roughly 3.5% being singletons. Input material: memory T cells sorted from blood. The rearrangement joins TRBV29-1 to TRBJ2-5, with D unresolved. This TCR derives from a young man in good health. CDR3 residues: CSSQVGETQYF. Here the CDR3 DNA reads TGCAGCTCCCAAGTAGGAGAGACCCAGTACTTC.